This T cell receptor (beta chain) came from a study of OX40 agonist ivuxolimab in advanced cancers. The CDR3 has 17 amino acids. Germline V gene lookup returns CDR1 MDHEN and CDR2 SYDVKM. The V and J ends lost 4 bases and 3 bases, in that order; junction bases with no gene match: 12. Only in-frame clones appear in the TCRdb table, and some are missing; sequencing was by immunoSEQ multiplex PCR. Of some 32,000 clones listed, 84% are singletons. The chain employs TRBV28 and TRBJ1-1, with 9 nucleotides matching TRBD1. Sequencing was performed on CD4+ or CD8+ T cells sorted from blood, taken in a trial of the OX40 agonist ivuxolimab. The clonotype was recovered from an adult with an advanced solid tumor such as melanoma, head and neck, liver or kidney cancer. The CDR3 DNA reads TGTGCCAGCAGTTCAGCCCTTTACAGGGGGCCGGACACTGAAGCTTTCTTT. This sequence encodes CASSSALYRGPDTEAFF. Full variable domain (outside the CDR3, taken from reference TRBV28 and TRBJ1-1): DVKVTQSSRYLVKRTGEKVFLECVQDMDHENMFWYRQDPGLGLRLIYFSYDVKMKEKGDIPEGYSVSREKKERFSLILESASTNQTSMYLCASSSALYRGPDTEAFFGQGTRLTVV.